This entry is about one T cell receptor beta chain. Its target is unknown. The repertoire was sequenced with immunoSEQ multiplex PCR; TCRdb's copy has only in-frame clones and lacks some. The data contain roughly 200,000 clones, roughly 91% of them seen just once; the ten biggest clones take up around 1%. CDR3 length: 13 residues. The V and J ends lost 3 bases and 13 bases respectively, with 14 bases between them. Germline assignment: CDR1 SGHNT and CDR2 YYREEE (reference sequence). The data stem from a study of T cell responses to AZD1222 COVID-19 vaccine. Study results and limitations: Without day 14 samples, only post-peak T cell repertoires were studied. Regions left unmutated in variants are reportedly the target of nearly half of spike-specific TCRs. It should be noted that donors were predominantly white British and more often female, and clonal diversity was possibly underestimated. Baseline seropositivity characterized only a handful of AZD1222 recipients.

The receptor comes from an adult who received the MenACWY meningococcal vaccine as a control. The J gene is TRBJ1-6, the V gene TRBV5-4, with a possible D match to TRBD1 (5 bases). Here the sequenced sample was peripheral blood, taken 28 days after the second dose of the MenACWY control vaccine. The CDR3 spells CASSSGGLRPLHF. In nucleotides, the CDR3 is TGTGCCAGCAGCTCTGGGGGGTTGAGGCCCCTCCACTTT.